The clone carrying this T cell receptor (beta chain) was seen many times. Its cognate antigen is unknown. TCRdb reprocessed the 5' RACE reads with MiXCR, giving one entry per CDR3 protein. Among some 590,000 distinct CDR3 sequences listed, around 9.6% were seen once. The data belong to a study of identical twins. Whole-study results and caveats: Not following the same donors, the study drew its conclusions from cross-sectional statistical analysis.

Trimming left V 2 bases short and J 3 bases short, with 14 bases between. CDR1 is DFQATT and CDR2 is SNEGSKA in the germline V gene (reference sequence). The CDR3 consists of 14 residues. These same data were also listed under a study on yellow fever vaccine responses in identical twins.

The rearrangement joins TRBV20-1 to TRBJ2-7, with D perhaps being TRBD1 or TRBD2 (5 bases each). Sequenced material: PBMCs. This receptor was taken from a woman between 18 and 29 years old in good health. CDR3 loop: CSARSIGALYEQYF. CDR3 in DNA: TGCAGTGCTAGAAGTATCGGGGCACTCTACGAGCAGTACTTC.